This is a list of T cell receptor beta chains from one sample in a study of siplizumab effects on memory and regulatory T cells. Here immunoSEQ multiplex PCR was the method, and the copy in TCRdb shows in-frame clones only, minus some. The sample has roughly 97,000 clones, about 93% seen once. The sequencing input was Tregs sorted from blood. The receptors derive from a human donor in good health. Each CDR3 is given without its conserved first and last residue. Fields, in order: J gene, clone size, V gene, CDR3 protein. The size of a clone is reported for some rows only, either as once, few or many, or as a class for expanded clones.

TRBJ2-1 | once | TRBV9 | ASSLEPSGNEQF
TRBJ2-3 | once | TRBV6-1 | ASSEWGQGVADTQY
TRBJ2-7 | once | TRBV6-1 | AHGAGVRTYEQY
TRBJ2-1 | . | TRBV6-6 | ASSYTKGDEQF
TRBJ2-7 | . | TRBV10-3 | AISVTGTEQY
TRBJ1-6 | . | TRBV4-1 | ASSQDRKGISPLH
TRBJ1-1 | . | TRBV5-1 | ASSPRGRAPSSTEAF
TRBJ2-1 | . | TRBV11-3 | ASRGQGSYNEQF
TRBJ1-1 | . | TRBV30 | AWSAGHLGLGEAF
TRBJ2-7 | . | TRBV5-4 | ASSYPDSLGEQY
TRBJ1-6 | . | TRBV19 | ASGTREIGSYNSPLH
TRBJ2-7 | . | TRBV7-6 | ASSLSTAGSYEQY
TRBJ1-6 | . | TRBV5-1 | ASSLLGSGQGGSPLH
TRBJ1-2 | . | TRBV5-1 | ASSSESGSYGYT
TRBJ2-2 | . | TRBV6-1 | ASLRKNTGELF
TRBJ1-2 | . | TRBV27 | ASRQRQGDGYT
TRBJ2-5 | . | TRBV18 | ASSPLPLETQY
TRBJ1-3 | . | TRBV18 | ASSPSGNGNTIY
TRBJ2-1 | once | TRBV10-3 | AISGGRESQF
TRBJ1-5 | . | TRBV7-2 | ASSLAGGEPQH
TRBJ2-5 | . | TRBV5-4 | ASSLGLAQETQY
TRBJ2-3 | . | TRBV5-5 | ASTLAGRHTQY
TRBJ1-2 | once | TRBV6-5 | ASRERGTDGYT
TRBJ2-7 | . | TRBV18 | ASSPALVQGWEQY
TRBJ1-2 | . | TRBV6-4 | ASSAGTGAAYGYT
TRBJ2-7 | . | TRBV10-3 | AISEVFDRPISEYEQY
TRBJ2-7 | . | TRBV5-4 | ASSLGQLVIDEQY
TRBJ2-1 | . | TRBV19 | ASSPRNYNEQF
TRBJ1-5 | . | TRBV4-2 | ASSQDLGQPQH
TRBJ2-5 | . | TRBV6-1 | ASSGVRQETQY
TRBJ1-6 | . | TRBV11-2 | ASSRGQNSPLH
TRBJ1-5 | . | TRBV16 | ASSPPGQGNQPQH
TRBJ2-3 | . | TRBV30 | AWSSTGLTDTQY
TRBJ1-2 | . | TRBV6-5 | ASSFRSGYGYT
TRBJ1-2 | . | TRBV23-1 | ASSRTAGYGYT
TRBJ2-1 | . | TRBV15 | ATSRGGLAGEAEQF
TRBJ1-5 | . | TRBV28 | ASSQKGQRWYQPQH
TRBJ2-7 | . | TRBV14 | ASSLTRGYEQY
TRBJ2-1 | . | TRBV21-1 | ASTLKSNRARLNEQF
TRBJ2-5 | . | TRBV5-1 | ASSLKGRETQY
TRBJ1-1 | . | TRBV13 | ASSSFGGGNTEAF
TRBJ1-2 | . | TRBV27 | ASSSPGRRYGYT
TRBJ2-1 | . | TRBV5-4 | ASSFLFGGLAGSEQF